These 11 T cell receptor beta chains were sequenced from one sample in a study of blood T cell repertoires in COVID-19. Profiled with immunoSEQ multiplex PCR; TCRdb holds only in-frame clones, not every one. Among 160,000 or so clones listed, 80% to 90% were seen once. Sequencing was done on a sample of PBMCs or T cells enriched from blood (not recorded which). Receptor source: a woman aged 50 to 60 who had recovered from COVID-19.

The J gene is TRBJ2-1, the V gene TRBV7-2, with 7 bases that match TRBD2. This CDR3 has 15 amino acids. V trimming: 5 bases; J trimming: 2 bases; junction bases outside the gene matches: 6. In germline, CDR1 is SGHTA, CDR2 FQGNSA. CDR3 nucleotides: TGTGCCAGCAGCCTAACTAGCGCAACCTACAATGAGCAGTTCTTC. Translating it yields CASSLTSATYNEQFF.

The chain combines TRBV10-3 with TRBJ1-4, with D unresolved. This CDR3 has 15 amino acids. CDR1 ENHRY and CDR2 SYGVKD come from the germline V gene. V was clipped by 0 bases and J by 8 bases, with 13 bases between them. CDR3 in DNA: TGTGCCATCAGTGAGTCGGTCGGCGGCTCAGAAAAACTGTTTTTT. It codes for CAISESVGGSEKLFF.

The chain uses TRBV4-2 and TRBJ2-1; D unclear. The germline V gene has CDR1 LGHNA and CDR2 YNFKEQ. This CDR3 has 16 residues. Trimming stripped 1 base from V and 2 bases from J, with 12 bases between. In DNA, the CDR3 is TGTGCCAGCAGCCAAGGGAGTACAACGACCTACAATGAGCAGTTCTTC. Encoded protein: CASSQGSTTTYNEQFF.

This chain joins TRBV5-4 and TRBJ2-7; TRBD2 agrees at 9 bases. CDR1 is SGHNT, CDR2 YYREEE, per germline (reference sequence). This CDR3 has 16 residues. V was pared by 5 bases and J by 3 bases, with 12 bases of the junction left unmatched. CDR3 DNA sequence: TGTGCCAGCAGTTCCGCCCTGGGTAGCGGGAGCTACGAGCAGTACTTC. Its protein is CASSSALGSGSYEQYF.

In this sample, this clone turned up once. The V call is TRBV6-5, the J call TRBJ1-1, with D hard to call. V was clipped by 7 bases and J by 1 base, with 16 bases between them. There are 15 residues in the CDR3. Looked up from germline, CDR1 is MNHEY and CDR2 is SVGAGI. As DNA, the CDR3 is TGTGCCAGCACCGAGGTACCAGCCCGGAACACTGAAGCTTTCTTT. It yields the protein CASTEVPARNTEAFF.

The chain carries TRBV6-1 and TRBJ2-3, with TRBD1 matching over 9 bases. V lost 3 bases and J lost 1; bases outside the gene matches: 5. This CDR3 is 16 amino acids long. Per germline, CDR1 MNHNS and CDR2 SASEGT. This CDR3 reads CASSEPTGGGTDTQYF. In nucleotides, the CDR3 is TGTGCCAGCAGTGAGCCGACAGGGGGTGGCACAGATACGCAGTATTTT.

This chain connects TRBV10-3 to TRBJ2-7, with a possible D match to TRBD2 (6 bases). Per germline, CDR1 ENHRY and CDR2 SYGVKD. The CDR3 consists of 13 residues. V lost 11 bases, J lost 2 bases, and 16 bases lay in between. The CDR3 loop reads CAAAGTAAYEQYF. CDR3 coding DNA: TGTGCCGCCGCCGGGACTGCAGCCTACGAGCAGTACTTC.

Concerning this clone: This same CDR3 is encoded by further DNA sequences in the sample. V is TRBV12-3 or TRBV12-4 and J is TRBJ1-1; D is unresolved. V shed 5 bases and J shed 0 bases, with 7 bases lying between them. The CDR3 runs to 13 residues. This CDR3 is CASSRQVNTEAFF. In DNA form, the CDR3 reads TGTGCCAGCAGTAGACAAGTGAACACTGAAGCTTTCTTT.

The chain joins TRBV7-3 to TRBJ2-3; D uncertain. The CDR3 loop spans 13 amino acids. The germline V gene has CDR1 SGHTA and CDR2 FQGTGA. Trimming removed 4 bases at V and 3 bases at J, with 8 bases between. CDR3: CASSSGRTDTQYF. The CDR3 nucleotides are TGTGCCAGCAGCTCAGGCCGGACAGATACGCAGTATTTT.

This chain links TRBV11-3 with TRBJ2-5; TRBD2 is a possible D gene (5 bases). Germline loops: CDR1 SGHNT, CDR2 YENEEA. The V gene lost 0 bases and the J gene lost 1 base, with 12 bases spanning the gap. CDR3 length: 16 amino acids. For the CDR3, the DNA is TGTGCCAGCAGCTTAGATGACCTAGCTCGCCAAGAGACCCAGTACTTC. This encodes CASSLDDLARQETQYF.

The chain carries TRBV4-2 and TRBJ1-2; perhaps TRBD1 as D (5 bases). The germline CDR1 and CDR2 sequences are LGHNA and YNFKEQ. CDR3 length equals 16 residues. With 0 bases removed from V and 3 bases from J, the gap between germline ends came to 14 bases. The CDR3 DNA sequence: TGTGCCAGCAGCCAAGATAGAGGCAGGGAGGACTATGGCTACACCTTC. Translated, it gives CASSQDRGREDYGYTF.